These 32 T cell receptor beta chains came from one sample sequenced in a study of T-cell reconstitution after alpha-beta-depleted transplantation in children. This sample's TCRbeta library carried unique molecular identifier barcodes. TCRdb reprocessed the PCR reads via MiXCR and lists one record per CDR3 protein. This sample yields about a million distinct CDR3 sequences, of which under 30% are seen a single time; over 25% belongs to the top ten. The sequencing here drew on PBMCs, mostly from graft donor cells, taken 360 days after TCRalphabeta/CD19-depleted stem cell transplant. The receptors were sampled from a boy in the first two years of life who had a stem cell transplant for SCID, so the T cells may come from the graft donor.

The chain carries TRBV19 and TRBJ1-1; D unclear. CDR3 length: 15 residues. The V gene lost 3 bases and the J gene lost 0 bases, with 11 bases spanning the gap. Looked up from germline, CDR1 is LNHDA and CDR2 is SQIVND (reference sequence). The CDR3 region has the DNA TGTGCCAGTAGTATTGCCGGCGGGATGAACACTGAAGCTTTCTTT. Translated, it gives CASSIAGGMNTEAFF.

This clonotype has ten or more counts. The V call is TRBV12-3 or TRBV12-4, the J call TRBJ2-7; 9 positions agree with TRBD1. The CDR3 runs to 14 residues. Trimming took 6 bases from V and 5 from J; bases not matched to a gene: 8. Here the CDR3 DNA reads TGTGCCAGCAGAGCCGGGACAGGGCCCCACGAGCAGTACTTC. Residues: CASRAGTGPHEQYF.

This clonotype was detected a few times. This sequence joins TRBV5-1 and TRBJ1-5; D remains ambiguous. Germline lookup yields CDR1 SGHRS and CDR2 YFSETQ. The CDR3 extends over 15 amino acids. The V and J ends lost 4 bases and 1 base respectively, with 12 bases between them. The CDR3 region has the DNA TGCGCCAGCAGCATGGAGGGCCTCAGCAATCAGCCCCAGCATTTT. Amino acid sequence: CASSMEGLSNQPQHF.

The sample holds a few counts of this clonotype. V is TRBV4-2 and J is TRBJ2-3; D not resolved. Trimming removed 0 bases from V and 2 bases from J, with 9 bases in between. The germline gives CDR1 LGHNA, CDR2 YNFKEQ. The CDR3 runs to 15 residues. Written as DNA, the CDR3 is TGTGCCAGCAGCCAAGAGACTGTTTTCACAGATACGCAGTATTTT. Its translation: CASSQETVFTDTQYF.

V gene TRBV6-5 combines with J gene TRBJ1-1; D gene ambiguous. Looked up from germline, CDR1 is MNHEY and CDR2 is SVGAGI. This CDR3 region has 14 residues. Trimming removed 2 bases at V and 3 bases at J, with 10 bases between. This CDR3 reads CASSYKPGYTEAFF. The CDR3 DNA reads as TGTGCCAGCAGTTACAAACCCGGGTACACTGAAGCTTTCTTT.

This chain links TRBV11-2 with TRBJ2-7; D perhaps matches TRBD2 (6 bases). CDR3 length equals 14 residues. Trimming pared 5 bases from V and 1 base from J, leaving 12 bases between. Germline V CDR1 and CDR2: SGHAT, FQNNGV. CDR3 protein: CASSTTGSSYEQYF. CDR3 bases: TGTGCCAGCAGCACGACCGGGAGTTCCTACGAGCAGTACTTC.

The J gene is TRBJ2-7, the V gene TRBV5-1, with 10 bases matching TRBD1. V lost 3 bases and J lost 11; bases outside the gene matches: 11. The germline V gene encodes CDR1 SGHRS and CDR2 YFSETQ. The CDR3 consists of 14 residues. CDR3: CASSSTGGSGMEYF. The CDR3 region has the DNA TGCGCCAGCAGCTCGACAGGGGGCTCGGGTATGGAGTACTTC.

This chain links TRBV12-3 or TRBV12-4 with TRBJ1-1; 9 nucleotides agree with TRBD1. The trim removed 7 bases at V and 6 bases at J, leaving 12 bases unmatched. CDR3 length equals 15 residues. CDR3 nucleotide sequence: TGTGCCAGCATCAAACAGGGGGCGCGGGGCGCTGAAGCTTTCTTT. Translating gives CASIKQGARGAEAFF.

This clonotype was counted a few times. V and J are TRBV7-2 and TRBJ2-7; TRBD2 aligns across 8 bases. The CDR3 has 14 amino acids. The germline V gene has CDR1 SGHTA and CDR2 FQGNSA. After removal of 6 bases from V and 0 bases from J, the junction contained 4 bases not matched to a gene. The CDR3 DNA is TGTGCCAGCAGACTCGGGGGGGCCTCCTACGAGCAGTACTTC. Residues: CASRLGGASYEQYF.

This rearrangement joins TRBV7-9 to TRBJ2-6; the D call may be TRBD1 or TRBD2 (5 bases each). The V gene lost 4 bases and the J gene lost 0 bases, with 13 bases spanning the gap. In germline, CDR1 is SEHNR, CDR2 FQNEAQ (reference sequence). The CDR3 is made up of 17 amino acids. In DNA form, the CDR3 reads TGTGCCAGCAGCTACCAGGGACGGTCCTCTGGGGCCAACGTCCTGACTTTC. Amino acid sequence: CASSYQGRSSGANVLTF.

This clonotype was seen a few times. The gene calls are TRBV12-3 or TRBV12-4 and TRBJ2-1; D possibly corresponds to TRBD1 (6 bases). The CDR3 extends over 15 amino acids. V lost 6 bases to trimming and J lost 4 bases, with 16 bases between them. The CDR3 region is CASRLQGRGYNEQFF. In nucleotides, the CDR3 is TGTGCCAGCAGACTACAGGGACGAGGTTACAATGAGCAGTTCTTC.

The V call is TRBV9, the J call TRBJ2-7, with D possibly TRBD1 on 6 matching bases. The V end was cut by 7 bases, the J end by 5 bases, with 13 bases between. Germline assignment: CDR1 SGDLS and CDR2 YYNGEE. CDR3 length equals 12 residues. CDR3 in amino acids: CASGTGTHEQYF. As DNA, the CDR3 is TGTGCCAGCGGAACAGGGACCCACGAGCAGTACTTC.

This clonotype was recorded a few times. The rearrangement links TRBV4-3 to TRBJ2-3; 9 bases align to TRBD2. The CDR3 is 19 residues long. J lost 5 bases, V lost 2 bases, and 17 bases had no gene match. Germline V gives CDR1 LGHNA, CDR2 YSLEER. CDR3: CASSQHPAGGPNAVDTQYF. The CDR3 DNA sequence: TGCGCCAGCAGCCAACACCCAGCGGGGGGACCAAACGCTGTAGATACGCAGTATTTT.

This clonotype has a handful of counts. The chain has TRBV18 and TRBJ2-7, with a tentative D call TRBD2 (6 bases). Germline-derived CDR1 and CDR2 are KGHSH and LQKENI. V was clipped by 6 bases and J by 2 bases, with 17 bases between them. The CDR3 is 15 amino acids. CDR3 sequence: CASSPYVGGPYEQYF. Written as DNA, the CDR3 is TGTGCCAGCTCCCCTTACGTGGGGGGTCCCTACGAGCAGTACTTC.

The chain employs TRBV6-1 and TRBJ1-1, with a tentative D call TRBD1 (5 bases). The CDR3 sequence is 13 residues long. V lost 6 bases, J lost 6 bases, and 14 bases lay in between. Germline V CDR1 and CDR2: MNHNS, SASEGT. CDR3 sequence reads: CASSSGIGAEAFF. CDR3 DNA sequence: TGTGCCAGCAGCTCAGGGATTGGGGCTGAAGCTTTCTTT.

V usage is TRBV4-1 and J usage is TRBJ1-1; 9 nucleotides match TRBD1. With 0 bases clipped from V and 4 bases from J, the junction kept 3 bases outside the gene matches. The CDR3 sequence is 15 residues long. The V gene's germline CDR1 is MGHRA and CDR2 YSYEKL. The CDR3 bases are TGCGCCAGCAGCCAAGATGGACAGGGGATCACTGAAGCTTTCTTT. The encoded protein is CASSQDGQGITEAFF.

The count of this clonotype is one. The V and J genes are TRBV2 and TRBJ2-7; D unresolved. CDR3 length: 13 amino acids. The germline V and J ends were trimmed by 4 bases and 4 bases, with 11 bases remaining between them. Germline CDR1 is SNHLY and CDR2 is FYNNEI. The CDR3 sequence is CASSANRLYEQYF. CDR3 nucleotides: TGTGCCAGCAGTGCTAACAGATTATACGAGCAGTACTTC. Filled out from reference TRBV2 and TRBJ2-7, the complete variable domain reads EPEVTQTPSHQVTQMGQEVILRCVPISNHLYFYWYRQILGQKVEFLVSFYNNEISEKSEIFDDQFSVERPDGSNFTLKIRSTKLEDSAMYFCASSANRLYEQYFGPGTRLTVT.

There are a few counts of this clonotype. The genes are TRBV28 and TRBJ1-1; 7 nucleotides agree with TRBD1. V shed 3 bases and J 2 bases; nucleotides not matched to a gene: 12. This CDR3 contains 17 residues. Germline CDR1 and CDR2: MDHEN and SYDVKM. The CDR3 loop reads CASSFKSGTVLNTEAFF. The DNA for the CDR3 is TGTGCCAGCAGTTTCAAATCCGGGACAGTATTAAACACTGAAGCTTTCTTT.

The V gene is TRBV21-1, the J gene TRBJ1-1; the DNA was not compared with TRBD1, the D call given in the table. TRBV21-1 is classified as a pseudogene. This CDR3 region has 17 residues. The CDR3 DNA reads TGTGCCAGCAGCACCCAAGGGACAGGGGGGCTGAACACTGAAGCTTTCTTT. Its translation: CASSTQGTGGLNTEAFF.

In its sample, this clonotype was seen many times. The V gene is TRBV20-1, the J gene TRBJ2-3, with TRBD1 matching 8 bases. The junction had 15 bases not matched to a gene; V was cut back by 3 bases and J by 1 base. CDR1 is DFQATT and CDR2 is SNEGSKA in the germline V gene (reference sequence). CDR3 size: 18 residues. CDR3 sequence reads: CSASLPGGTLGGTDTQYF. In DNA form, the CDR3 reads TGCAGTGCTAGCCTCCCAGGGGGCACGTTAGGCGGCACAGATACGCAGTATTTT.

The J gene is TRBJ2-3, the V gene TRBV3-1; the D gene could be TRBD1 or TRBD2 (6 bases each). Trimming took 4 bases from V and 8 from J, leaving 10 bases between them. There are 12 residues in the CDR3. CDR1 LGHDT and CDR2 YNNKEL come from the germline V gene (reference sequence). CDR3 nucleotides: TGTGCCAGCAGCCGAGGGGGGCTTACGCAGTATTTT. Protein sequence: CASSRGGLTQYF.

V is TRBV2 and J is TRBJ2-1; TRBD2 matches 15 bases. This CDR3 contains 19 residues. Germline CDR1 is SNHLY and CDR2 is FYNNEI. With 4 bases clipped from V and 2 bases from J, the junction kept 9 bases outside the gene matches. The chain's CDR3 is CASSALWTSGGATYNEQFF. Here the CDR3 DNA reads TGTGCCAGCAGTGCTCTTTGGACTAGCGGGGGGGCCACCTACAATGAGCAGTTCTTC.

In its sample, this clonotype was seen a few times. V gene TRBV29-1 combines with J gene TRBJ1-1, with TRBD1 as a possible D gene (5 bases). The CDR3 runs to 11 residues. The germline gives CDR1 SQVTM, CDR2 ANQGSEA. CDR3 region: CSSGRGAEAFF. CDR3 DNA sequence: TGCAGTTCAGGGCGGGGGGCTGAAGCTTTCTTT.

This chain uses TRBV4-1 with TRBJ1-2; no clear D gene. Germline CDR1 MGHRA, CDR2 YSYEKL. This CDR3 spans 15 amino acids. Trimming cost V 0 bases and J 5 bases, with 13 bases left between them. The CDR3 nucleotides are TGCGCCAGCAGCCAAGAATGGGCCAAACCATATGGCTACACCTTC. It translates to CASSQEWAKPYGYTF.

This clonotype was observed a handful of times. The J gene is TRBJ1-3, the V gene TRBV18; D gene uncertain. The CDR3 is 16 amino acids. CDR1 is KGHSH, CDR2 LQKENI, per germline. Trimming shortened V by 3 bases and J by 0 bases, and 12 bases separated the two germline ends. CDR3 sequence (DNA): TGTGCCAGCTCACCGCGGACGGGAAACTCTGGAAACACCATATATTTT. Residues: CASSPRTGNSGNTIYF.

A few counts support this clonotype. This chain connects TRBV4-3 to TRBJ2-1, with D possibly TRBD1 on 5 matching bases. The V end lost 4 bases, the J end lost 5 bases, and 15 bases lay between the germline ends. The germline V gene has CDR1 LGHNA and CDR2 YSLEER. The CDR3 consists of 15 residues. The CDR3 DNA reads TGCGCCAGCAGCCCCACCGAAGACAGCGACAATGAGCAGTTCTTC. Protein sequence: CASSPTEDSDNEQFF.

The chain carries TRBV12-3 or TRBV12-4 and TRBJ2-7; TRBD1 agrees at 7 bases. This CDR3 spans 15 amino acids. Trimming at V came to 1 base and at J to 2 bases, leaving 5 bases not matched to a gene. The CDR3 is CASSLDRGPTYEQYF. CDR3 nucleotide sequence: TGTGCCAGCAGTTTAGACAGGGGTCCCACCTACGAGCAGTACTTC.

V and J are TRBV15 and TRBJ2-2; unclear D gene. The V end was cut by 0 bases, the J end by 6 bases, with 11 bases between. The CDR3 loop spans 15 amino acids. The V gene's germline CDR1 is LNHNV and CDR2 YYDKDF (reference sequence). CDR3 in amino acids: CATSRDSPRAGELFF. In nucleotides, the CDR3 is TGTGCCACCAGCAGAGATAGTCCTAGGGCCGGGGAGCTGTTTTTT.

This clonotype was picked up one time. This rearrangement joins TRBV12-3 or TRBV12-4 to TRBJ2-7; no clear D gene. The CDR3 is 14 amino acids. The V end was cut by 6 bases, the J end by 4 bases, with 16 bases between. The CDR3 sequence is CASSPPNRLYEQYF. CDR3 in DNA: TGTGCCAGCAGCCCTCCGAATCGACTTTACGAGCAGTACTTC.

The chain carries TRBV29-1 and TRBJ2-2, with TRBD1 identical over 11 bases. V shed 7 bases, J shed 5 bases, and the junction held 3 bases outside the gene matches. The germline CDR1 and CDR2 sequences are SQVTM and ANQGSEA. This CDR3 has 13 residues. The CDR3 region has the DNA TGCAGCGGGGGACAGGGGGAAACCGGGGAGCTGTTTTTT. Protein: CSGGQGETGELFF.

This clonotype was detected ten times or more. The V and J genes are TRBV20-1 and TRBJ2-3; TRBD1 or TRBD2 may be the D gene (5 bases each). This CDR3 has 14 residues. Trimming shortened V by 6 bases and J by 4 bases, and 17 bases separated the two germline ends. Germline loops: CDR1 DFQATT, CDR2 SNEGSKA (reference sequence). In DNA, the CDR3 is TGCAGTGCGGACCCCGGTGGGACGGCAGATACGCAGTATTTT. As protein: CSADPGGTADTQYF.

This clonotype was found many times. The CDR3 region has the DNA TGTGCCAGCAGTTTCCTACCCGGGGAGCTGTTTTTT. It is translated as CASSFLPGELFF. The chain joins TRBV12-3 or TRBV12-4 to TRBJ2-2; D gene unclear. Trimming took 3 bases from V and 6 from J, leaving 5 bases between them. The CDR3 length is 12 residues.